The rows below give T cell receptor beta chains drawn from one sample of a study of vaccination and CD4 T cells after COVID-19. TCRdb used MiXCR to reprocess the PCR reads, holding one entry per CDR3 protein. The table has about 20,000 distinct CDR3 sequences, roughly 40% seen once; the top ten hold roughly a tenth. These receptors' antigens are unknown. Sequencing was performed on CD4+ T cells from blood, cultured in vitro, taken about 7 months after SARS-CoV-2 vaccination. The receptors originated from a human donor who had recovered from COVID-19. Each CDR3 is given with its conserved first and last residue. The D gene is left open where the match is weak.

CDR3 protein,V gene,CDR3 length,D gene,J gene
CSARDTIPVAFF,TRBV20-1,12,NA,TRBJ1-1
CASSAGTHSSYEQYF,TRBV11-3,15,NA,TRBJ2-7
CASRTLRTSGGLGQYF,TRBV6-1,16,TRBD2,TRBJ2-7
CATTGISYEQYF,TRBV10-3,12,NA,TRBJ2-7
CAISENRGGEETQYF,TRBV10-3,15,TRBD1,TRBJ2-5
CASSEEGTNQPQHF,TRBV6-1,14,NA,TRBJ1-5
CASSSGQITLGAFF,TRBV28,14,NA,TRBJ1-1
CATSRGPGLDTDTQYF,TRBV15,16,NA,TRBJ2-3
CASSGIGAGGNYEQYF,TRBV19,16,TRBD1,TRBJ2-7
CSETGTGLNEQFF,TRBV20-1,13,TRBD1,TRBJ2-1
CASSQDLYNEQFF,TRBV4-3,13,NA,TRBJ2-1
CSARSRGGSSNQPQHF,TRBV20-1,16,NA,TRBJ1-5
CASSRDPQETQYF,TRBV27,13,NA,TRBJ2-5
CASSKPDGNEQYF,TRBV6-1,13,NA,TRBJ2-7
CASSTPDGGVDEQYF,TRBV28,15,NA,TRBJ2-7
CASSWGVQETQYF,TRBV27,13,NA,TRBJ2-5
CSARDLQGGNQPQHF,TRBV20-1,15,NA,TRBJ1-5
CASSDDRVATEAFF,TRBV6-1,14,TRBD1,TRBJ1-1
CSANRRNQPQHF,TRBV20-1,12,NA,TRBJ1-5
CASKLRVQETQYF,TRBV27,13,NA,TRBJ2-5
CSARTSGSTDTQYF,TRBV20-1,14,TRBD2,TRBJ2-3
CASSLDRATVGEAFF,TRBV6-5,15,TRBD1,TRBJ1-1
CASSPINYGYTF,TRBV7-9,12,NA,TRBJ1-2
CASREPGQGQTYEQYF,TRBV2,16,TRBD1,TRBJ2-7
CASSYSRGVETQYF,TRBV6-5,14,NA,TRBJ2-5
CSAFTGTVTSPLHF,TRBV20-1,14,TRBD1,TRBJ1-6
CASSEFRGRGETQYF,TRBV10-2,15,TRBD2,TRBJ2-5
CSVDHAGRRNSPLHF,TRBV20-1,15,NA,TRBJ1-6
CASSFSLGWGNGRTEAFF,TRBV28,18,NA,TRBJ1-1
CASSLNRARDGYTF,TRBV7-9,14,NA,TRBJ1-2
CASSHGRLYGYTF,TRBV11-2,13,NA,TRBJ1-2
CASRPGGGSNQPQHF,TRBV28,15,TRBD1,TRBJ1-5
CSVGVGTGSRTQYF,TRBV29-1,14,TRBD1,TRBJ2-5
CASSEGLAGVHEQYF,TRBV6-1,15,TRBD2,TRBJ2-7
CASSLIQDTQYF,TRBV7-8,12,NA,TRBJ2-3
CASSSLNDLISREQFF,TRBV7-9,16,NA,TRBJ2-1
CASSLPGTGYQPQHF,TRBV28,15,TRBD1,TRBJ1-5
CATSRGGTGKETQYF,TRBV15,15,NA,TRBJ2-5
CSARTGGGYGYTF,TRBV20-1,13,TRBD1,TRBJ1-2
CASSSRERGQRWQYF,TRBV28,15,NA,TRBJ2-7
CASSLIRGQPQHF,TRBV27,13,NA,TRBJ1-5
CASSPIDSYEQYF,TRBV6-1,13,NA,TRBJ2-7
CASSLTAWDEQYF,TRBV7-8,13,NA,TRBJ2-7
CSAVRSGAVSYEQYF,TRBV20-1,15,NA,TRBJ2-7
CASSSLGLAGANEQFF,TRBV7-3,16,TRBD2,TRBJ2-1
CAISESGGSGANVLTF,TRBV10-3,16,TRBD2,TRBJ2-6
CAISRQMNTEAFF,TRBV10-3,13,NA,TRBJ1-1
CASSLAGTGLQETQYF,TRBV5-4,16,TRBD1,TRBJ2-5
CASSQNRGRETQYF,TRBV23-1,14,TRBD1,TRBJ2-5
CAISREANYGYTF,TRBV10-3,13,NA,TRBJ1-2
CASSIRTFPRPQHF,TRBV19,14,NA,TRBJ1-5
CASSYQPGPKGTDTQYF,TRBV6-5,17,NA,TRBJ2-3
CSATGGSYNEQFF,TRBV20-1,13,TRBD1,TRBJ2-1
CASTKRGLKRTQYF,TRBV28,14,NA,TRBJ2-5
CASSFGAGETQYF,TRBV7-3,13,NA,TRBJ2-5
CSVGGDRSNQPQHF,TRBV29-1,14,TRBD1,TRBJ1-5
CSARDRRTYEQYF,TRBV20-1,13,TRBD1,TRBJ2-7